A single T cell receptor beta chain is shown here with its context. Antigen specificity is unknown. Data came from immunoSEQ multiplex PCR; TCRdb stores just in-frame clones and leaves some out. The data hold more than 9,000 clones, with around 79% observed a single time. The data were taken from a study of OX40 agonist ivuxolimab in advanced cancers. The wider study: The study treated patients with ivuxolimab, an agonistic anti-OX40 (CD134) antibody.

Overall study results and limits: Clonal expansion was seen in CD4+ and CD8+ blood T cells by week 6 at 0.1 to 3.0 mg/kg.

The germline V gene encodes CDR1 LNHDA and CDR2 SQIVND (reference sequence). The CDR3 contains 19 residues. The V segment lost 1 base and the J segment 0 bases; nucleotides outside the gene matches: 4. Sequenced material: CD4+ or CD8+ T cells sorted from blood, taken in a trial of the OX40 agonist ivuxolimab. The rearrangement uses TRBV19 and TRBJ2-2; 14 nucleotides align to TRBD2. The sequence came from an adult with an advanced solid tumor such as melanoma, head and neck, liver or kidney cancer. CDR3 loop: CASSIGTSGRFANTGELFF. The CDR3 DNA is TGTGCCAGTAGTATAGGGACTAGCGGGAGGTTCGCGAACACCGGGGAGCTGTTTTTT.